The present TCR beta chain was sequenced within a study of cytomegalovirus exposure and HLA in healthy donors. At the level of the study: HLA-typed donors were the source of about 85 million unique TCRs, which an early data release held. Broader study findings: The listing of approximately 160 TCR beta chains classed them as cytomegalovirus-associated. In a later analysis, specific HLA alleles were associated with approximately 17,000 TCR beta sequences at a 0.05 false discovery rate.

PCR employed 60 Vbeta and 13 Jbeta primers. Original analysis: A follow-up analysis tallied 70 million to 80 million unique TCR beta chains, roughly 11 million shared. The assay was immunoSEQ multiplex PCR, and TCRdb's table has in-frame clones only and misses some. The DNA gave D and trimming, while V, J and clone size come from that table. Here the sample spans around 95,000 clones, around 72% being singletons. The CDR3 is made up of 15 amino acids. Germline V CDR1 and CDR2: MDHEN, SYDVKM. Germline trimming cut 4 bases from V and 0 bases from J; bases unmatched to any gene: 5. As for this clone: Antigen: not known.

The V call is TRBV28, the J call TRBJ2-5; 7 nucleotides match TRBD1. The sequencing sample was made of PBMCs. This TCR came from a male donor in good health and CMV-seronegative. CDR3 loop: CASSYRQGNQETQYF. The CDR3 region has the DNA TGTGCCAGCAGTTACAGACAGGGAAACCAAGAGACCCAGTACTTC.